These T cell receptor beta chains were read from a single sample in a study of cytomegalovirus exposure and HLA in healthy donors. Sequencing was performed with immunoSEQ multiplex PCR; in TCRdb, only in-frame clones are kept and a portion is missing. The table has some 88,000 clones, 63% seen once. The sample consisted of PBMCs. Source of these receptors: a woman in her 30s in good health and CMV-seronegative. CDR3s include the opening cysteine and the closing phenylalanine or tryptophan. Each record gives: CDR3 protein, V gene, J gene.

CDR3: CASSENQAVHGYTF; V: TRBV2; J: TRBJ1-2
CDR3: CASSLVNTPYEQYF; V: TRBV5-8; J: TRBJ2-7
CDR3: CASTSNRGRETQYF; V: TRBV6-1; J: TRBJ2-5
CDR3: CASSAYSGANVLTF; V: TRBV9; J: TRBJ2-6
CDR3: CASSSDRARRGYTF; V: TRBV18; J: TRBJ1-2
CDR3: CASAGLAGGEQYF; V: TRBV4-3; J: TRBJ2-7
CDR3: CASSLRASGANTGELFF; V: TRBV11-2; J: TRBJ2-2
CDR3: CASSYADRVRSYGYTF; V: TRBV6-6; J: TRBJ1-2
CDR3: CASSRTGNHQPQHF; V: TRBV25-1; J: TRBJ1-5
CDR3: CASSLTDRGTDTQYF; V: TRBV5-1; J: TRBJ2-3
CDR3: CASSLRTELYEQYF; V: TRBV7-3; J: TRBJ2-7
CDR3: CASSKGLAGVLSYEQYF; V: TRBV21-1; J: TRBJ2-7
CDR3: CASSLLGQGLGGYTF; V: TRBV7-8; J: TRBJ1-2
CDR3: CASSSGLPIKYEQYF; V: TRBV6-5; J: TRBJ2-7
CDR3: CASGLVERGRELFF; V: TRBV12-5; J: TRBJ2-2
CDR3: CASSPSWDIPYEQYF; V: TRBV7-9; J: TRBJ2-7
CDR3: CASSLGRFYEQYF; V: TRBV27; J: TRBJ2-7
CDR3: CASSQIGGRGNTQYF; V: TRBV4-1; J: TRBJ2-3
CDR3: CASSLVPDQETQYF; V: TRBV5-1; J: TRBJ2-5
CDR3: CASSLGGGFEEKLFF; V: TRBV5-1; J: TRBJ1-4
CDR3: CASSLGTSGGKEQFF; V: TRBV5-1; J: TRBJ2-1
CDR3: CASSDPLAGGDRYNEQFF; V: TRBV23-1; J: TRBJ2-1
CDR3: CSAWDSGGYGYTF; V: TRBV29-1; J: TRBJ1-2
CDR3: CASQGLERTGELFF; V: TRBV2; J: TRBJ2-2
CDR3: CARSHRTGGPYEQYF; V: TRBV5-3; J: TRBJ2-7
CDR3: CASSFRSSGGGNTQYF; V: TRBV7-2; J: TRBJ2-3
CDR3: CASSSFWGLRDNQPQHF; V: TRBV27; J: TRBJ1-5
CDR3: CASSSPGTLTEAFF; V: TRBV28; J: TRBJ1-1
CDR3: CASSLATGEEAFF; V: TRBV7-7; J: TRBJ1-1
CDR3: CASSPTGNEKLFF; V: TRBV18; J: TRBJ1-4
CDR3: CASSLQTGANTEAFF; V: TRBV5-1; J: TRBJ1-1
CDR3: CASSEWRTADTEAFF; V: TRBV6-1; J: TRBJ1-1
CDR3: CASSRVAGGYATNEKLFF; V: TRBV27; J: TRBJ1-4
CDR3: CASSVTSGEPQFF; V: TRBV7-9; J: TRBJ2-1
CDR3: CASSFGGGAWYGYTF; V: TRBV5-6; J: TRBJ1-2
CDR3: CASSLGRQTQYF; V: TRBV5-8; J: TRBJ2-5
CDR3: CASSPFRGTGDETQYF; V: TRBV18; J: TRBJ2-5
CDR3: CASSVEASGAYEQYF; V: TRBV9; J: TRBJ2-7
CDR3: CASSAKRQGIYGYTF; V: TRBV9; J: TRBJ1-2
CDR3: CASSTGLADTGELFF; V: TRBV7-7; J: TRBJ2-2
CDR3: CASSAPGQLNTEAFF; V: TRBV5-6; J: TRBJ1-1
CDR3: CASRGRLSTDTQYF; V: TRBV5-1; J: TRBJ2-3
CDR3: CASTTSGPRYNEQFF; V: TRBV6-1; J: TRBJ2-1
CDR3: CASSYRGQGTEAFF; V: TRBV19; J: TRBJ1-1
CDR3: CASRRTADTEKLFF; V: TRBV6-5; J: TRBJ1-4
CDR3: CASSYSYGENIQYF; V: TRBV6-5; J: TRBJ2-4
CDR3: CASSRWTSGVVDTQYF; V: TRBV5-4; J: TRBJ2-3
CDR3: CASSSGLAGRTDTQYF; V: TRBV5-1; J: TRBJ2-3
CDR3: CASSYSRFGELFF; V: TRBV6-6; J: TRBJ2-2
CDR3: CASSVNRGREQPQHF; V: TRBV18; J: TRBJ1-5
CDR3: CASSLSAASATDTQYF; V: TRBV4-1; J: TRBJ2-3
CDR3: CASRKGAGENIQYF; V: TRBV27; J: TRBJ2-4
CDR3: CASKGAEAYEQYF; V: TRBV11-2; J: TRBJ2-7
CDR3: CASSPSPYEQYF; V: TRBV11-2; J: TRBJ2-7
CDR3: CASSPTSGGALVEQFF; V: TRBV5-4; J: TRBJ2-1
CDR3: CASSSSRLAGTFYEQYF; V: TRBV27; J: TRBJ2-7
CDR3: CASSPQGRGTEAFF; V: TRBV13; J: TRBJ1-1
CDR3: CASSGRDSPTEAFF; V: TRBV25-1; J: TRBJ1-1